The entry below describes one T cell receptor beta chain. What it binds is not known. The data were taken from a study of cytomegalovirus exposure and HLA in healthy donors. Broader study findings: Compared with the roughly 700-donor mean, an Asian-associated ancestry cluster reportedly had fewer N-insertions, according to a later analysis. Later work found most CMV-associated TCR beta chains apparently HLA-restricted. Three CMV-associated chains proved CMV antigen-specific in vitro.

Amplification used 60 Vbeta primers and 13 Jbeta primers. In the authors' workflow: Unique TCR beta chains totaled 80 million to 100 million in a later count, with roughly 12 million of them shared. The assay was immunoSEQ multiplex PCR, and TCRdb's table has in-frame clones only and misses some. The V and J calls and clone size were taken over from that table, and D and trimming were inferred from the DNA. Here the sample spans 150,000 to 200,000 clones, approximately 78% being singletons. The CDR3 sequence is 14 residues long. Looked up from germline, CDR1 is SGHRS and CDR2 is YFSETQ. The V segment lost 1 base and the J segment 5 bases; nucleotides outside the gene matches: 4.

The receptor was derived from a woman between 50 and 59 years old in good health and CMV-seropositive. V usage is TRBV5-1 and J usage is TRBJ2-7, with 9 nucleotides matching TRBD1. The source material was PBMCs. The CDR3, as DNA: TGCGCCAGCAGCTTGTGGGACAGGGATGACGAGCAGTACTTC. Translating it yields CASSLWDRDDEQYF.